Detailed here is one TCR beta chain. The V end lost 2 bases, the J end lost 15 bases, and 11 bases lay between the germline ends. Per the germline V gene, CDR1 is SGHDN and CDR2 is FVKESK. This CDR3 has 11 amino acids. TCRdb processed the 5' RACE reads anew with MiXCR; each CDR3 protein has one entry. The table shows some 560,000 distinct CDR3 sequences, with about 17% occurring only once. This record comes from a study of T cells after yellow fever vaccination. The input for sequencing was PBMCs, taken 5 days after the first yellow fever vaccination. The rearrangement uses TRBV14 and TRBJ2-1; D ambiguous. The receptor was isolated from a man between 18 and 29 years old who received the YFV17D yellow fever vaccine. The CDR3 is CASSQLGIRFF. The CDR3, as DNA: TGTGCCAGCAGCCAATTGGGGATCCGGTTCTTC.